Described below is a single T cell receptor beta chain sequence and its context. Source study methods: The authors estimated nucleated cell counts from reference gene primer amplification. Repertoires were generated with immunoSEQ multiplex PCR, while TCRdb's copy carries only in-frame clones and drops some. D and trimming were read from the DNA, whereas the V and J calls and clone size are those reported in that table. The sample lists 450,000 or so clones, roughly 87% occurring once. These data originate in a study of blood T cell repertoires in COVID-19. The overall study: There were acute and convalescent COVID-19 samples, and they came from the United States, Italy and Spain.

The V and J ends lost 5 bases and 2 bases respectively, with 12 bases between them. CDR3 size: 14 residues. Germline V lookup: CDR1 SGHTA, CDR2 FQGTGA. Allocation to cohorts depended on clinical history reported by the participants. Symptom resolution, clearance, or two negative PCRs marked the recovered donors of Cohort 3. The sequencing sample was made of PBMCs or T cells enriched from blood (not recorded which). The source is a young man who had recovered from COVID-19. The chain couples TRBV7-3 to TRBJ1-1; D is undetermined. This CDR3 is CASSRGRGNTEAFF. In DNA form, the CDR3 reads TGTGCCAGCAGCCGAGGACGGGGAAACACTGAAGCTTTCTTT.